A selection of T cell receptor beta chains follows, all from one sample in a study of shared clonotypes between healthy human individuals. Only in-frame clones appear in the TCRdb table, and some are missing; sequencing was by immunoSEQ multiplex PCR. This table has about 480,000 clones, about 79% appearing once. Specimen: PBMCs. Source of these receptors: a woman aged 35 to 49 in good health. Some clones in this sample may be carry-over from other donors' samples. Each CDR3 is given with its conserved first and last residue. A D gene is named only where the DNA matches it firmly. Size is stated for part of the rows, as once, few or many counts, or as a class when the clone is expanded.

d_call | j_call | v_call | clone_size | cdr3_aa | cdr3_nt
. | TRBJ1-5 | TRBV18 | . | CASSPLPRGSQPQHF | TGTGCCAGCTCACCACTACCAAGGGGATCTCAGCCCCAGCATTTT
. | TRBJ1-6 | TRBV10-3 | . | CAITDSYNSPLHF | TGTGCCATCACGGACAGCTATAATTCACCCCTCCACTTT
TRBD1 | TRBJ2-1 | TRBV28 | . | CASSSNDRGFYNEQFF | TGTGCCAGCAGTTCTAATGACAGGGGATTCTACAATGAGCAGTTCTTC
. | TRBJ1-2 | TRBV19 | . | CASSISDSTNYGYTF | TGTGCCAGTAGTATTTCGGACAGTACCAACTATGGCTACACCTTC
TRBD2 | TRBJ2-7 | TRBV7-3 | . | CASSLNSGGIYEQYF | TGTGCCAGCAGCTTAAATAGCGGGGGAATCTACGAGCAGTACTTC
. | TRBJ2-2 | TRBV5-1 | once | CASRASANTGELFF | TGCGCCAGCAGAGCGTCAGCGAACACCGGGGAGCTGTTTTTT
. | TRBJ2-2 | TRBV9 | few | CASSAAGTPGGTGELFF | TGTGCCAGCAGCGCCGCCGGGACTCCAGGTGGGACCGGGGAGCTGTTTTTT
TRBD2 | TRBJ2-1 | TRBV13 | few | CASSQGLVTSYNEQFF | TGTGCCAGCAGCCAGGGACTAGTCACATCCTACAATGAGCAGTTCTTC
TRBD1 | TRBJ2-2 | TRBV7-2 | . | CASSLVGGTVAGELFF | TGTGCCAGCAGCTTAGTGGGTGGGACAGTGGCCGGGGAGCTGTTTTTT
. | TRBJ2-5 | TRBV7-9 | . | CASSLTRYETQYF | TGTGCCAGCAGCTTGACTAGATACGAGACCCAGTACTTC
. | TRBJ2-6 | TRBV11-2 | . | CASSSLTGISGANVLTF | TGTGCCAGCAGCTCCCTTACAGGGATCTCTGGGGCCAACGTCCTGACTTTC
. | TRBJ1-1 | TRBV7-2 | . | CASSPARRQGTSEAFF | TGTGCCAGCAGTCCAGCGCGAAGGCAGGGAACCTCTGAAGCTTTCTTT
TRBD1 | TRBJ2-1 | TRBV29-1 | . | CSAKGTDSYNEQFF | TGCAGCGCCAAGGGGACAGATTCATACAATGAGCAGTTCTTC
. | TRBJ2-7 | TRBV5-1 | . | CASSRGDPHRYEQYF | TGCGCCAGCAGCCGAGGGGACCCCCACCGATACGAGCAGTACTTC
TRBD1 | TRBJ2-7 | TRBV5-1 | . | CASSLAGFTGEEQYF | TGCGCCAGCAGCTTGGCGGGTTTTACAGGGGAGGAGCAGTACTTC
TRBD2 | TRBJ2-3 | TRBV28 | once | CASSRRASGRVPDTQYF | TGTGCCAGCAGCCGACGGGCTAGCGGGAGGGTCCCAGATACGCAGTATTTT
TRBD2 | TRBJ2-7 | TRBV7-4 | . | CASSLAGLADAYEQYF | TGTGCCAGCAGCTTAGCGGGACTAGCGGATGCCTACGAGCAGTACTTC
. | TRBJ2-1 | TRBV28 | . | CASSWSSSSYNEQFF | TGTGCCAGCAGCTGGTCGTCGAGCTCCTACAATGAGCAGTTCTTC
. | TRBJ1-4 | TRBV7-9 | few | CASSLGSENEKLFF | TGTGCCAGCAGCTTAGGGTCAGAAAATGAAAAACTGTTTTTT
TRBD1 | TRBJ1-1 | TRBV28 | . | CASKGQGARGGEAFF | TGTGCCAGCAAGGGACAGGGGGCGCGGGGAGGTGAAGCTTTCTTT
TRBD1 | TRBJ2-3 | TRBV7-9 | . | CASSKGQGSTDTQYF | TGTGCCAGCAGCAAGGGACAGGGTAGCACAGATACGCAGTATTTT
. | TRBJ1-1 | TRBV30 | few | CAWSVLGPTEAFF | TGTGCCTGGAGTGTACTAGGGCCCACTGAAGCTTTCTTT
TRBD1 | TRBJ2-2 | TRBV4-2 | . | CASSLGGAETGELFF | TGTGCCAGCAGCCTAGGGGGCGCTGAGACCGGGGAGCTGTTTTTT
. | TRBJ2-7 | TRBV7-2 | . | CASSEQPYEQYF | TGTGCCAGCAGCGAACAACCGTACGAGCAGTACTTC